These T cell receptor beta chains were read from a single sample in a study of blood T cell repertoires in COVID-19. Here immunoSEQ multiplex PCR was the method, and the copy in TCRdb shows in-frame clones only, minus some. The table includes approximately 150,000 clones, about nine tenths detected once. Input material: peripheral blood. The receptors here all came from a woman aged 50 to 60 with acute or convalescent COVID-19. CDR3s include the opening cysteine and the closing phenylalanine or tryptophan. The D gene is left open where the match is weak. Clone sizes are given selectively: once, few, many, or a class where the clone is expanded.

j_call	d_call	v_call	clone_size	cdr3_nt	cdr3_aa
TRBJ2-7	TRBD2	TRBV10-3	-	TGTGCCATCAGTCCGCTAGCGGGGGGCTCCTACGAGCAGTACTTC	CAISPLAGGSYEQYF
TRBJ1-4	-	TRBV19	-	TGTGCCAGTCGATCCAGGGAGGGGGAAAAACTGTTTTTT	CASRSREGEKLFF
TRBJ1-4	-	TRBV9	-	TGTGCCAGCGCCGAGCAGGGGAGTGAAAAACTGTTTTTT	CASAEQGSEKLFF
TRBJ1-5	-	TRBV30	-	TGTGCCTGGAGTGTAAGGGGGTTGCGGCCCCAGCATTTT	CAWSVRGLRPQHF
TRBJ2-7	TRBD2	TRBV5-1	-	TGCGCCAGCAGCTCTGGGACTAGCGGGGAAGGGGACGAGCAGTACTTC	CASSSGTSGEGDEQYF
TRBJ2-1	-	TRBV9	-	TGTGCCAGCACTCCGGGGGGCTCATCCTACAATGAGCAGTTCTTC	CASTPGGSSYNEQFF
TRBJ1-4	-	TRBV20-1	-	TGCAGTGCTCAGGGGGAAAAACTGTTTTTT	CSAQGEKLFF
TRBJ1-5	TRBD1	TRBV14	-	TGTGCCAGCAGCCAAGATTTCAGGACAGGGGGCGGCCAGCCCCAGCATTTT	CASSQDFRTGGGQPQHF
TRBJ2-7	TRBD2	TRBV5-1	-	TGCGCCAGCAGCTTTAGACTAGCGGAGGCCTACGAGCAGTACTTC	CASSFRLAEAYEQYF
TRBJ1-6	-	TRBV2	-	TGTGCCAGCAGTCCGGACAGCTTAAATTCACCCCTCCACTTT	CASSPDSLNSPLHF
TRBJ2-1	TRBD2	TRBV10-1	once	TGCGCCAGGCGTGGGACTATTTACAATGAGCAGTTCTTC	CARRGTIYNEQFF